What follows are 14 T cell receptor beta chains derived from one specimen sequenced in a study of Tregs in tolerant kidney transplant recipients. The repertoire was sequenced with immunoSEQ multiplex PCR; TCRdb's copy has only in-frame clones and lacks some. The data show tens of thousands of clones, with about 90% seen just once and about 0.75% held by the top ten. Input material: Tregs from blood. These receptors came from a human donor in good health.

The V call is TRBV6-5, the J call TRBJ1-3; D ambiguous. Germline CDR1 is MNHEY and CDR2 is SVGAGI. The CDR3 is made up of 14 amino acids. Trimming stripped 4 bases from V and 0 bases from J, with 7 bases between. The chain's CDR3 is CASSLTFSGNTIYF. The CDR3 coding sequence is TGTGCCAGCAGTTTGACATTCTCTGGAAACACCATATATTTT.

J is TRBJ2-7 and V is TRBV2; D is unresolved. The CDR3 consists of 13 residues. Per the germline V gene, CDR1 is SNHLY and CDR2 is FYNNEI. V lost 7 bases to trimming and J lost 3 bases, with 13 bases between them. CDR3 amino acids: CASTVIIGYEQYF. CDR3 nucleotide sequence: TGTGCCAGCACAGTGATAATAGGCTACGAGCAGTACTTC.

The gene calls are TRBV6-1 and TRBJ2-7; 8 nucleotides line up with TRBD1. Germline values: CDR1 MNHNS, CDR2 SASEGT. The CDR3 spans 19 residues. Trimming removed 0 bases from V and 0 bases from J; junction bases left unmatched: 13. The CDR3 spells CASSEAGAGGPLGSYEQYF. CDR3 nucleotides: TGTGCCAGCAGTGAAGCGGGGGCAGGGGGCCCCCTTGGCTCCTACGAGCAGTACTTC.

This chain links TRBV2 with TRBJ1-1; no clear D gene. The CDR3 consists of 14 residues. Germline CDR1 SNHLY, CDR2 FYNNEI. V lost 6 bases and J 3 bases, leaving 14 bases between the germline ends. This chain's CDR3 is CASSPAEWDTEAFF. The CDR3, as DNA: TGTGCCAGCAGCCCGGCAGAGTGGGACACTGAAGCTTTCTTT. The full variable domain, completed using reference TRBV2 and TRBJ1-1, is EPEVTQTPSHQVTQMGQEVILRCVPISNHLYFYWYRQILGQKVEFLVSFYNNEISEKSEIFDDQFSVERPDGSNFTLKIRSTKLEDSAMYFCASSPAEWDTEAFFGQGTRLTVV.

V usage is TRBV5-8 and J usage is TRBJ1-1, with 10 bases identical to TRBD1. V lost 4 bases and J lost 0; bases outside the gene matches: 9. Germline CDR1 and CDR2: SGHTS and YDEGEE. The CDR3 is 17 residues long. The chain's CDR3 is CASSRDRGLLVNTEAFF. The DNA of the CDR3 is TGTGCCAGCAGCCGAGACAGGGGGCTGTTGGTGAACACTGAAGCTTTCTTT.

This clone was counted between two and nine times. This chain joins TRBV29-1 and TRBJ2-3, with D maybe TRBD2 (7 bases). This CDR3 has 13 amino acids. V lost 5 bases to trimming and J lost 3 bases, with 12 bases between them. Germline lookup yields CDR1 SQVTM and CDR2 ANQGSEA. The DNA for the CDR3 is TGCAGCGTTAGGGGGGGACTAACAGATACGCAGTATTTT. It specifies CSVRGGLTDTQYF.

This chain joins TRBV5-1 and TRBJ2-7, with a tentative D call TRBD2 (6 bases). V lost 5 bases and J lost 7, with 25 bases in between. CDR1 and CDR2 from the germline V gene are SGHRS and YFSETQ. The CDR3 sequence is 16 residues long. The CDR3 region has the DNA TGCGCCAGCAGTCCCCAAACCCCGGGGGTCCCAGGGGAGCAGTACTTC. This gives the protein CASSPQTPGVPGEQYF.

V usage is TRBV5-4 and J usage is TRBJ2-3; 9 bases agree with TRBD2. The CDR3 spans 16 residues. Trimming took 6 bases from V and 1 from J; bases not matched to a gene: 9. Germline V gene data show CDR1 as SGHNT and CDR2 as YYREEE (reference sequence). The CDR3 sequence: CASMAGGPVGTDTQYF. The DNA of the CDR3 is TGTGCCAGCATGGCGGGGGGGCCGGTGGGCACAGATACGCAGTATTTT.

In its sample, this clone was seen once. The V call is TRBV11-2, the J call TRBJ2-7; unclear D gene. Germline lookup yields CDR1 SGHAT and CDR2 FQNNGV. The CDR3 has 14 amino acids. Trimming left V 1 base short and J 3 bases short, with 10 bases between. The CDR3 region has the DNA TGTGCCAGCAGCTTAGGACCGCTTGACTACGAGCAGTACTTC. Protein product: CASSLGPLDYEQYF.

This clone was recorded a few times. Its ends do not fully match the called genes, so a read error is possible. The V call is TRBV10-2, the J call TRBJ1-6; D ambiguous. The CDR3 spans 15 residues. Germline CDR1 and CDR2: WSHSY and SAAADI. CDR3 sequence reads: CASSGVTASNLPLHF. The CDR3 DNA reads as TGCGCCAGCAGTGGGGTCACGGCTTCCAATTTACCCCTCCACTTT.

J is TRBJ1-2 and V is TRBV5-1; D gene uncertain. Trimming left V 1 base short and J 13 bases short, with 20 bases between. This CDR3 comprises 14 residues. The V gene's germline CDR1 is SGHRS and CDR2 YFSETQ. The CDR3 DNA is TGCGCCAGCAGCTTGCAGTTTCCCGGGTTCGGTTCCACCTTC. Protein: CASSLQFPGFGSTF.

The chain combines TRBV29-1 with TRBJ2-3; D might be TRBD2 (6 bases). Trimming stripped 7 bases from V and 5 bases from J, with 22 bases between. This CDR3 has 15 amino acids. Germline lookup yields CDR1 SQVTM and CDR2 ANQGSEA. CDR3 bases: TGCAGCGGATCACCCAATAGCGGACTGAAAGATACGCAGTATTTT. Protein product: CSGSPNSGLKDTQYF.

The chain employs TRBV7-9 and TRBJ2-5; D is perhaps TRBD1 (5 bases). Trimming cost V 7 bases and J 2 bases, with 14 bases left between them. The germline V gene has CDR1 SEHNR and CDR2 FQNEAQ (reference sequence). The CDR3 has 14 amino acids. In nucleotides, the CDR3 is TGTGCCAGCAAGCCCCGGACATATCAAGAGACCCAGTACTTC. Its translation: CASKPRTYQETQYF.

A word on this clone: The germline gene is not matched at one end of the junction; a read error may be the cause. The identical CDR3 is also encoded by other nucleotide sequences in the sample. V is TRBV7-2 and J is TRBJ1-2; no definite D call. Germline V gives CDR1 SGHTA, CDR2 FQGNSA. This CDR3 contains 13 residues. The CDR3 reads CASSLVLNYGYTF. DNA for the CDR3: TGCGCCAGCAGCTTAGTCCTCAACTATGGCTACACCTTC.